The 18 T cell receptor beta chains given below trace back to one sample, sequenced in a study of immune cell composition in non-small cell lung cancer (dated by TCRdb to the late 2010s). Receptor libraries were prepared by the immunoSEQ multiplex PCR assay. Here the immuneACCESS table is served through TCRdb, limited to in-frame sequences with V and J called. Missing clones are a known gap in these copies; in checked studies unresolved V genes cover under half, and the rest lacks a known reason. The sample contains roughly 4,700 clones, around 78% of them found a single time. Of the sample, 15% to 20% falls within the top ten clones. Sequencing used lung tumor tissue. The receptors were sampled from a human donor with non-small cell lung cancer.

This rearrangement joins TRBV7-6 to TRBJ2-7; 8 bases fit TRBD2. The CDR3 consists of 15 residues. The V gene end was trimmed by 1 base and the J gene end by 5 bases; junction bases not matched to a gene: 7. CDR1 is SGHVS, CDR2 FNYEAQ, per germline. The CDR3 here is CASSLDPGGADEQYF. In nucleotides, the CDR3 is TGTGCCAGCAGCTTAGATCCGGGAGGGGCCGACGAGCAGTACTTC.

This clone is large. The J gene is TRBJ2-3, the V gene TRBV29-1, with D possibly matching TRBD1 (6 bases). This CDR3 is 12 amino acids long. Trimming shortened V by 3 bases and J by 5 bases, and 9 bases separated the two germline ends. The germline V gene encodes CDR1 SQVTM and CDR2 ANQGSEA. The CDR3 nucleotides are TGCAGCGTTGATAGGGGGAGAGATACGCAGTATTTT. It is translated as CSVDRGRDTQYF.

The chain employs TRBV7-8 and TRBJ2-2; 8 bases map to TRBD1. The CDR3 has 18 residues. The germline V gene encodes CDR1 SGHVS and CDR2 FQNEAQ. With V trimmed by 3 bases and J by 3 bases, 12 bases remained unmatched. Here the CDR3 DNA reads TGTGCCAGCAGCTTGAGGGGGCGGCAGGGGGCTGACACCGGGGAGCTGTTTTTT. Residues: CASSLRGRQGADTGELFF. Filled out from reference TRBV7-8 and TRBJ2-2, the complete variable domain reads GAGVSQSPRYKVAKRGQDVALRCDPISGHVSLFWYQQALGQGPEFLTYFQNEAQLDKSGLPSDRFFAERPEGSVSTLKIQRTQQEDSAVYLCASSLRGRQGADTGELFFGEGSRLTVL.

In its sample, this clone is large (0.1 to 1%). This sequence joins TRBV4-1 and TRBJ2-7; a possible D gene is TRBD1 (5 bases). Per the germline V gene, CDR1 is MGHRA and CDR2 is YSYEKL. The ends were cut back, 4 bases at V and 5 bases at J, with 15 bases in the middle. This CDR3 is 14 amino acids long. The CDR3 region has the DNA TGCGCCAGCAGCCCATCCAGGGAAGTCAACGAGCAGTACTTC. Its translation is CASSPSREVNEQYF.

V usage is TRBV18 and J usage is TRBJ2-7; 11 nucleotides line up with TRBD1. This CDR3 comprises 16 residues. Germline loops: CDR1 KGHSH, CDR2 LQKENI. V was clipped by 2 bases and J by 0 bases; unmatched bases: 3. CDR3 loop: CASSPFGQGASYEQYF. The CDR3 DNA sequence: TGTGCCAGCTCACCATTCGGACAGGGGGCCTCCTACGAGCAGTACTTC.

This clone was detected only a few times. V and J are TRBV7-3 and TRBJ1-1, with D possibly matching TRBD1 (6 bases). The germline gives CDR1 SGHTA, CDR2 FQGTGA. This CDR3 spans 14 amino acids. Trimming shortened V by 4 bases and J by 6 bases, and 15 bases separated the two germline ends. CDR3 nucleotides: TGTGCCAGCAGCTCCCGGGGGGGGGCCTCTGAAGCTTTCTTT. This translates into CASSSRGGASEAFF.

The rearrangement links TRBV7-3 to TRBJ2-1; the match to TRBD2 covers 11 bases. Trimming removed 4 bases from V and 9 bases from J; junction bases left unmatched: 8. The CDR3 has 15 amino acids. The germline CDR1 and CDR2 sequences are SGHTA and FQGTGA. CDR3 nucleotide sequence: TGTGCCAGCAGCTCACCGGGACTAGCGGTCGGTGAGCAGTTCTTC. This gives the protein CASSSPGLAVGEQFF.

This clone occurred a few times. V usage is TRBV5-1 and J usage is TRBJ2-2; D gene uncertain. Per germline, CDR1 SGHRS and CDR2 YFSETQ. This CDR3 contains 13 residues. The V end lost 3 bases, the J end lost 5 bases, and 8 bases lay between the germline ends. In DNA, the CDR3 is TGCGCCAGCAGCTCCAGGTGGACCGGGGAGCTGTTTTTT. Protein: CASSSRWTGELFF.

The genes are TRBV5-1 and TRBJ1-1, with 9 bases matching TRBD1. The V gene end was trimmed by 4 bases and the J gene end by 2 bases; junction bases not matched to a gene: 3. CDR3 length: 14 residues. The germline CDR1 and CDR2 sequences are SGHRS and YFSETQ. CDR3 nucleotides: TGCGCCAGCAGCAGGGGACAGGGCAACACTGAAGCTTTCTTT. It specifies CASSRGQGNTEAFF.

V is TRBV27 and J is TRBJ1-3; D is unresolved. The germline V gene encodes CDR1 MNHEY and CDR2 SMNVEV (reference sequence). The CDR3 is 14 amino acids. V gave up 2 bases and J gave up 0 bases, with 5 bases separating them. The CDR3 spells CASSLGLSGNTIYF. The CDR3 DNA sequence: TGTGCCAGCAGTTTAGGGCTCTCTGGAAACACCATATATTTT.

This clone was seen only a few times. The chain employs TRBV7-3 and TRBJ1-2, with TRBD1 matching 10 bases. CDR1 SGHTA and CDR2 FQGTGA come from the germline V gene. This CDR3 has 13 amino acids. J lost 6 bases, V lost 4 bases, and 2 bases had no gene match. The CDR3 nucleotides are TGTGCCAGCAGCTCCGGACAGGGGGATGGCTACACCTTC. It is translated as CASSSGQGDGYTF.

The rearrangement links TRBV27 to TRBJ1-2, with 9 bases identical to TRBD1. The CDR3 has 15 amino acids. Germline CDR1 reads MNHEY; CDR2 reads SMNVEV (reference sequence). V gave up 4 bases and J gave up 6 bases; unmatched junction bases: 9. CDR3 sequence reads: CASSYQTGGFDGYTF. CDR3 bases: TGTGCCAGCAGTTACCAGACAGGGGGTTTTGATGGCTACACCTTC.

This chain connects TRBV7-2 to TRBJ2-7; the D gene is possibly TRBD2 (5 bases). With 5 bases removed from V and 5 bases from J, the gap between germline ends came to 19 bases. This CDR3 is built from 15 residues. Germline values: CDR1 SGHTA, CDR2 FQGNSA. The CDR3 here is CASSTRGSPADEQYF. DNA of the CDR3: TGTGCCAGCAGCACACGGGGATCCCCGGCGGACGAGCAGTACTTC. The whole variable domain, remainder taken from reference TRBV7-2 and TRBJ2-7, is GAGVSQSPSNKVTEKGKDVELRCDPISGHTALYWYRQSLGQGLEFLIYFQGNSAPDKSGLPSDRFSAERTGGSVSTLTIQRTQQEDSAVYLCASSTRGSPADEQYFGPGTRLTVT.

The chain is built from TRBV2 and TRBJ2-7; D unclear. Germline V gene sequence: CDR1 SNHLY, CDR2 FYNNEI. Trimming took off 4 bases at V and 1 base at J, with 11 bases between the two ends. The CDR3 contains 14 residues. DNA of the CDR3: TGTGCCAGCAGTGGGCATGAGGTTTCCTACGAGCAGTACTTC. Its translation: CASSGHEVSYEQYF.

V gene TRBV7-3 combines with J gene TRBJ2-3; a possible D gene is TRBD2 (7 bases). This CDR3 has 14 amino acids. CDR1 and CDR2 from the germline V gene are SGHTA and FQGTGA. V lost 5 bases and J 5 bases, leaving 14 bases between the germline ends. DNA of the CDR3: TGTGCCAGCAGCCACGGGGGGCCAAGAGATACGCAGTATTTT. Amino acids: CASSHGGPRDTQYF. Using reference TRBV7-3 and TRBJ2-3 for the parts outside the CDR3, the full variable domain is GAGVSQTPSNKVTEKGKYVELRCDPISGHTALYWYRQSLGQGPEFLIYFQGTGAADDSGLPNDRFFAVRPEGSVSTLKIQRTERGDSAVYLCASSHGGPRDTQYFGPGTRLTVL.

V and J are TRBV28 and TRBJ1-6; D is unresolved. V lost 6 bases and J lost 6, with 9 bases in between. Germline lookup yields CDR1 MDHEN and CDR2 SYDVKM. The length of the CDR3 is 13 residues. CDR3 coding DNA: TGTGCCAGCAGAGAGGCTACTAATTCACCCCTCCACTTT. Translation: CASREATNSPLHF.

CDR3 amino acids: CASSPGTAPYGYTF. The CDR3 nucleotides read TGTGCCAGCAGCCCCGGGACAGCACCTTATGGCTACACCTTC. The rearrangement links TRBV7-9 to TRBJ1-2; TRBD1 agrees at 7 bases. Germline V CDR1 and CDR2: SEHNR, FQNEAQ (reference sequence). CDR3 length: 14 residues. The junction had 8 bases not matched to a gene; V was cut back by 5 bases and J by 5 bases.

Only a few counts were recorded for this clone. The chain is built from TRBV7-3 and TRBJ2-7; TRBD1 aligns across 7 bases. Germline loops: CDR1 SGHTA, CDR2 FQGTGA. The CDR3 length is 13 residues. Germline trimming cut 11 bases from V and 4 bases from J; bases unmatched to any gene: 11. The CDR3 here is CACAAGRGYEQYF. The CDR3 nucleotides are TGTGCCTGCGCTGCGGGCAGGGGGTACGAGCAGTACTTC.